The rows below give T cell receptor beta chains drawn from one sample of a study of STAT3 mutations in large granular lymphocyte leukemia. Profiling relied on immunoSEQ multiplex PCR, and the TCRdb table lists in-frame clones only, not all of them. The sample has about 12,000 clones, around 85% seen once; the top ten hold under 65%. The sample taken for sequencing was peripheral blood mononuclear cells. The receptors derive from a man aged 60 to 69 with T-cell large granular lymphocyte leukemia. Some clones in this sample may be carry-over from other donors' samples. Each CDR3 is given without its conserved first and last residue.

CDR3: ASSFHSKLHEQY
V: TRBV6-5
J: TRBJ2-7
length: 12

CDR3: ASEREGYNEQF
V: TRBV30
J: TRBJ2-1
length: 11

CDR3: ASSEAQGPVETQY
V: TRBV6-1
J: TRBJ2-5
length: 13

CDR3: ASSVGGTGGNEQY
V: TRBV9
J: TRBJ2-7
length: 13

CDR3: ASSRGGLNEKLF
V: TRBV7-9
J: TRBJ1-4
length: 12

CDR3: ATHPQGGSSYEQY
V: TRBV27
J: TRBJ2-7
length: 13

CDR3: ASRPTGGYIQY
V: TRBV6-5
J: TRBJ2-4
length: 11

CDR3: ATSREPRGTDTQY
V: TRBV15
J: TRBJ2-3
length: 13

CDR3: ASSIAGAGANTEAF
V: TRBV19
J: TRBJ1-1
length: 14

CDR3: ASSPGHNYGYT
V: TRBV18
J: TRBJ1-2
length: 11

CDR3: ATSRDPKGGYEQY
V: TRBV15
J: TRBJ2-7
length: 13

CDR3: ASSFSGDTEAF
V: TRBV5-1
J: TRBJ1-1
length: 11

CDR3: AWRSYGGSYGYT
V: TRBV30
J: TRBJ1-2
length: 12

CDR3: ASSRTRASSAF
V: TRBV9
J: TRBJ1-1
length: 11

CDR3: ASSVGQDEKLF
V: TRBV6-1
J: TRBJ1-4
length: 11

CDR3: ASSFSAGGNTGELF
V: TRBV11-2
J: TRBJ2-2
length: 14

CDR3: ASSSPSGSTDTQY
V: TRBV7-9
J: TRBJ2-3
length: 13

CDR3: ASNAGGTDTQY
V: TRBV7-8
J: TRBJ2-3
length: 11

CDR3: ASSPADKNTGELF
V: TRBV18
J: TRBJ2-2
length: 13

CDR3: ASSEVAGSSGNTIY
V: TRBV6-1
J: TRBJ1-3
length: 14

CDR3: ASSLYAGGRADTQY
V: TRBV5-4
J: TRBJ2-3
length: 14

CDR3: ASSPGGGTYEQY
V: TRBV18
J: TRBJ2-7
length: 12

CDR3: ASSYRSGQSNTEAF
V: TRBV6-5
J: TRBJ1-1
length: 14

CDR3: ASSLVDSGNTIY
V: TRBV28
J: TRBJ1-3
length: 12

CDR3: ASSALGEGTDTQY
V: TRBV5-5
J: TRBJ2-3
length: 13

CDR3: ASSLALAGAHNEQF
V: TRBV7-9
J: TRBJ2-1
length: 14

CDR3: SVNTGETISNEQF
V: TRBV29-1
J: TRBJ2-1
length: 13

CDR3: ASSSTGNGQPQH
V: TRBV27
J: TRBJ1-5
length: 12

CDR3: ASSAGTQGYEQY
V: TRBV9
J: TRBJ2-7
length: 12

CDR3: ASSPPDRVPYEQY
V: TRBV18
J: TRBJ2-7
length: 13

CDR3: ASSQGQTTEAF
V: TRBV7-3
J: TRBJ1-1
length: 11

CDR3: ASSGQMYQETQY
V: TRBV6-1
J: TRBJ2-5
length: 12

CDR3: ASSLGLYGYT
V: TRBV28
J: TRBJ1-2
length: 10

CDR3: ASSIRGANEDIQY
V: TRBV19
J: TRBJ2-4
length: 13

CDR3: ASSLERVQTPQH
V: TRBV7-2
J: TRBJ1-5
length: 12

CDR3: ASSTHDQPQH
V: TRBV6-5
J: TRBJ1-5
length: 10

CDR3: ASSFRGGALPYEQY
V: TRBV11-2
J: TRBJ2-7
length: 14

CDR3: ASRPQTPYEQY
V: TRBV2
J: TRBJ2-7
length: 11

CDR3: ASSPRFGSGNYNEQF
V: TRBV4-3
J: TRBJ2-1
length: 15

CDR3: ASGLEGSELF
V: TRBV12-5
J: TRBJ2-2
length: 10

CDR3: ASSQESRQGRGKLF
V: TRBV4-3
J: TRBJ1-4
length: 14

CDR3: ASSPPWSYEQY
V: TRBV5-6
J: TRBJ2-7
length: 11

CDR3: ASYTAGTRKTQY
V: TRBV5-6
J: TRBJ2-5
length: 12